The next 21 T cell receptor beta chains were all read from a single sample in a study of Ad26.COV2.S vaccination and SARS-CoV-2 variants. The data were produced by immunoSEQ multiplex PCR, yet TCRdb's version contains in-frame clones alone and is incomplete. The sample lists roughly 300,000 clones; around 88% were seen once. The treatment denotes: some 20 received Ad26.COV2.S at low or high dose, single or two shots; roughly five received placebo; per-sample allocation not given. Each sample was drawn 63 days after the first injection (of vaccine or placebo). Here the sequenced sample was peripheral blood, taken in a trial of Ad26.COV2.S vaccine versus placebo. The source is a person aged 18-65 years who received the Ad26.COV2.S COVID-19 vaccine or a placebo.

This chain joins TRBV2 and TRBJ2-1; D is perhaps TRBD2 (6 bases). Deletions cut 2 bases from V and 4 bases from J, with 12 bases between. The CDR3 is 15 residues long. Germline values: CDR1 SNHLY, CDR2 FYNNEI. The DNA for the CDR3 is TGTGCCAGCAGTGAAAGGCTAGCGTCATACAATGAGCAGTTCTTC. Protein sequence: CASSERLASYNEQFF.

The chain joins TRBV2 to TRBJ2-1; D ambiguous. Germline V gives CDR1 SNHLY, CDR2 FYNNEI. The germline V and J ends were trimmed by 10 bases and 4 bases, with 8 bases remaining between them. This CDR3 has 11 residues. The CDR3 spells CATQQYNEQFF. CDR3 nucleotides: TGTGCCACACAGCAGTACAATGAGCAGTTCTTC.

CDR3 DNA sequence: TGTGCATCAGGTAGCAGGGGATACGAGCAGTACTTC. It encodes CASGSRGYEQYF. V and J are TRBV5-6 and TRBJ2-7, with D possibly TRBD1 on 6 matching bases. Per germline, CDR1 SGHDT and CDR2 YYEEEE. This CDR3 has 12 amino acids.

V is TRBV5-6 and J is TRBJ1-1; the D is unclear. The germline gives CDR1 SGHDT, CDR2 YYEEEE. This CDR3 contains 16 residues. Trimming left V 0 bases short and J 5 bases short, with 17 bases between. In nucleotides, the CDR3 is TGTGCCAGCAGCTTGGAGTTAAGGGTCTCCCTGACTGAAGCTTTCTTT. This gives the protein CASSLELRVSLTEAFF.

As to this clone: One junction end disagrees with the germline gene, perhaps due to a read error. The chain joins TRBV28 to TRBJ2-7; 8 nucleotides agree with TRBD1. Germline V gives CDR1 MDHEN, CDR2 SYDVKM. The CDR3 sequence is 17 residues long. In nucleotides, the CDR3 is TGTGCCAGCCGTTTGAGGAACCTAGACAGGGGAAAGTACGAGCAGTACTTC. The encoded protein is CASRLRNLDRGKYEQYF. Supplemented by reference TRBV28 and TRBJ2-7, the full variable domain reads DVKVTQSSRYLVKRTGEKVFLECVQDMDHENMFWYRQDPGLGLRLIYFSYDVKMKEKGDIPEGYSVSREKKERFSLILESASTNQTSMYLCASRLRNLDRGKYEQYFGPGTRLTVT.

This rearrangement joins TRBV10-3 to TRBJ2-5; the D call may be TRBD1 or TRBD2 (5 bases each). The CDR3 sequence is 12 residues long. Germline CDR1 is ENHRY and CDR2 is SYGVKD. V gave up 6 bases and J gave up 0 bases, with 5 bases separating them. CDR3 coding DNA: TGTGCCATCAGGGGGGACCAAGAGACCCAGTACTTC. Its protein is CAIRGDQETQYF.

The chain uses TRBV4-3 and TRBJ1-5; no reliable D call. The CDR3 has 15 residues. The germline CDR1 and CDR2 sequences are LGHNA and YSLEER. V was trimmed by 0 bases and J by 6 bases, leaving 12 bases between them. CDR3 nucleotide sequence: TGCGCCAGCAGCCAAGATTGGGGAATCGGTCAGCCCCAGCATTTT. This encodes CASSQDWGIGQPQHF.

There are a few counts of this clone. The chain is built from TRBV20-1 and TRBJ1-2; no clear D. The CDR3 is 12 amino acids. The germline V gene encodes CDR1 DFQATT and CDR2 SNEGSKA (reference sequence). V lost 3 bases, J lost 2 bases, and 7 bases lay in between. The CDR3 sequence is CSASGPNYGYTF. Here the CDR3 DNA reads TGCAGTGCTAGTGGACCAAACTATGGCTACACCTTC.

This clone was observed a few times. CDR3 DNA sequence: TGTGCCAGTAGTCCAGGGTCTAGCGGAGTCTACGAGCAGTACTTC. The encoded protein is CASSPGSSGVYEQYF. The chain links TRBV19 to TRBJ2-7, with 7 bases lining up with TRBD2. J lost 3 bases, V lost 5 bases, and 10 bases had no gene match. Germline loops: CDR1 LNHDA, CDR2 SQIVND (reference sequence). The CDR3 extends over 15 amino acids.

The J gene is TRBJ2-7, the V gene TRBV19; 7 bases fit TRBD1. CDR1 LNHDA and CDR2 SQIVND come from the germline V gene (reference sequence). J was trimmed by 1 base and V by 5 bases; bases with no gene match: 5. The CDR3 has 14 amino acids. CDR3 region: CASSATGQSYEQYF. The CDR3, as DNA: TGTGCCAGTAGTGCAACGGGACAGTCCTACGAGCAGTACTTC.

The J gene is TRBJ1-4, the V gene TRBV3-1 (or the pseudogene TRBV3-2), with D hard to call. The CDR3 totals 12 residues. V lost 1 base and J 10 bases, leaving 7 bases between the germline ends. Per the germline V gene, CDR1 is LGHDT and CDR2 is YNNKEL (reference sequence). CDR3 region: CASSQGGGKLFF. DNA of the CDR3: TGTGCCAGCAGCCAAGGAGGAGGAAAACTGTTTTTT.

The chain employs TRBV6-6 and TRBJ1-2; perhaps TRBD1 as D (5 bases). This CDR3 region has 14 residues. Trimming took off 7 bases at V and 3 bases at J, with 15 bases between the two ends. Per the germline V gene, CDR1 is MNHNY and CDR2 is SVGAGI (reference sequence). CDR3 nucleotide sequence: TGTGCCAGCAACACAGGAGCAGGAGACTATGGCTACACCTTC. As protein: CASNTGAGDYGYTF.

The chain recombines TRBV30 with TRBJ1-1; D is uncertain. The CDR3 length is 13 residues. Germline CDR1 GTSNPN, CDR2 SVGIG (reference sequence). The V and J ends lost 2 bases and 2 bases respectively, with 9 bases between them. CDR3 sequence reads: CAWSFRGNTEAFF. CDR3 bases: TGTGCCTGGAGTTTCCGAGGCAACACTGAAGCTTTCTTT. Full variable domain (missing parts from reference TRBV30 and TRBJ1-1): SQTIHQWPATLVQPVGSPLSLECTVEGTSNPNLYWYRQAAGRGLQLLFYSVGIGQISSEVPQNLSASRPQDRQFILSSKKLLLSDSGFYLCAWSFRGNTEAFFGQGTRLTVV.

This clone was seen just once. The CDR3 sequence: CASSLGLAGPDIQYF. CDR3 DNA sequence: TGTGCCAGCAGCTTGGGACTAGCGGGACCGGACATTCAGTACTTC. The chain carries TRBV7-3 and TRBJ2-4, with 13 bases that match TRBD2. This CDR3 contains 15 residues. V dropped 3 bases and J dropped 8; count of bases not matched to a gene: 4. Looked up from germline, CDR1 is SGHTA and CDR2 is FQGTGA.

This chain links TRBV18 with TRBJ2-1; TRBD2 agrees at 13 bases. The trim removed 2 bases at V and 2 bases at J, leaving 3 bases unmatched. This CDR3 spans 17 amino acids. The germline V gene has CDR1 KGHSH and CDR2 LQKENI. The DNA for the CDR3 is TGTGCCAGCTCACCAGGACTAGCGGGAGTTACCTACAATGAGCAGTTCTTC. It specifies CASSPGLAGVTYNEQFF.

This chain connects TRBV6-6 to TRBJ2-7; D not resolved. V lost 5 bases to trimming and J lost 0 bases, with 11 bases between them. The CDR3 is 14 residues long. Germline V gene sequence: CDR1 MNHNY, CDR2 SVGAGI (reference sequence). In DNA form, the CDR3 reads TGTGCCAGCAGTCCCCGGCAATCCTCCTACGAGCAGTACTTC. Its translation: CASSPRQSSYEQYF.

This clone has more than one count but fewer than ten. J is TRBJ1-2 and V is TRBV4-1; D is uncertain. CDR1 is MGHRA, CDR2 YSYEKL, per germline. Trimming removed 1 base at V and 0 bases at J, with 12 bases between. The CDR3 runs 16 residues. The CDR3 DNA reads as TGCGCCAGCAGCCAAGTGGGAGATCTAGCTAACTATGGCTACACCTTC. Translating gives CASSQVGDLANYGYTF.

The chain combines TRBV19 with TRBJ2-2; 9 positions match TRBD2. V was clipped by 7 bases and J by 6 bases; unmatched bases: 18. The CDR3 length is 18 residues. Germline CDR1 is LNHDA and CDR2 is SQIVND (reference sequence). The CDR3 coding sequence is TGTGCCAGTACCTCGGGGGCTAGCGGGAATCGGTACTCCGGGGAGCTGTTTTTT. Its protein product is CASTSGASGNRYSGELFF. Together with reference TRBV19 and TRBJ2-2, the CDR3 gives the full variable domain: DGGITQSPKYLFRKEGQNVTLSCEQNLNHDAMYWYRQDPGQGLRLIYYSQIVNDFQKGDIAEGYSVSREKKESFPLTVTSAQKNPTAFYLCASTSGASGNRYSGELFFGEGSRLTVL.

This chain joins TRBV7-2 and TRBJ1-6; TRBD1 aligns across 9 bases. The J segment lost 14 bases and the V segment lost 1 base, leaving 12 bases of the junction unmatched. Germline CDR1 SGHTA, CDR2 FQGNSA. The CDR3 consists of 16 residues. CDR3 sequence reads: CASSLEGQGTMFSLHF. As DNA, the CDR3 is TGTGCCAGCAGCTTAGAGGGACAGGGTACGATGTTCTCCCTCCACTTT.

V gene TRBV20-1 combines with J gene TRBJ2-7; 9 bases fit TRBD2. Trimming cost V 3 bases and J 5 bases; bases outside gene matches: 5. The CDR3 consists of 13 residues. Germline CDR1 and CDR2: DFQATT and SNEGSKA (reference sequence). Written as DNA, the CDR3 is TGCAGTGCTAGTGGACTAGCGTTCCACGAGCAGTACTTC. This encodes CSASGLAFHEQYF.

This chain's CDR3 is CASSPRSGGQETQYF. CDR3 DNA sequence: TGTGCCAGCTCACCAAGGTCGGGGGGGCAAGAGACCCAGTACTTC. V is TRBV18 and J is TRBJ2-5; TRBD2 matches at 8 bases. CDR3 size: 15 residues. CDR1 is KGHSH and CDR2 is LQKENI in the germline V gene. After removal of 2 bases from V and 2 bases from J, the junction contained 4 bases not matched to a gene.